Listed below are T cell receptor beta chains from one sample, sequenced in a study of shared clonotypes between healthy human individuals. Assay: immunoSEQ multiplex PCR; the TCRdb copy retains only in-frame clones and omits some. The sample has under 2,000,000 clones, around 96% seen once. The sequencing input was naive CD8+ T cells sorted from blood. Every receptor here comes from a man aged 18 to 30 in good health. Both conserved end residues are part of each CDR3. D genes are given only for firm matches. The size field is filled for only some rows; it gives once, few, many or a size class.

14 TRBD1 TRBJ2-7 TRBV19 . CASSIGTGVYEQYF TGTGCCAGTAGTATAGGGACAGGGGTCTACGAGCAGTACTTC
15 TRBD2 TRBJ2-5 TRBV11-2 once CASSLTAGGTETQYF TGTGCCAGCAGCTTAACAGCGGGAGGGACAGAGACCCAGTACTTC
16 . TRBJ2-5 TRBV28 once CASSLTSEGIWETQYF TGTGCCAGCAGTTTAACCTCTGAGGGGATTTGGGAGACCCAGTACTTC
15 TRBD2 TRBJ2-7 TRBV5-6 . CASSLGGGFSYEQYF TGTGCCAGCAGCTTGGGGGGAGGGTTCTCCTACGAGCAGTACTTC
15 . TRBJ2-1 TRBV4-2 . CASSQPGPLYNEQFF TGTGCCAGCAGCCAACCGGGACCTCTGTACAATGAGCAGTTCTTC
13 TRBD2 TRBJ2-7 TRBV7-9 . CASSLETSDEQYF TGTGCCAGCAGCTTAGAGACTAGCGACGAGCAGTACTTC
15 . TRBJ2-2 TRBV10-3 . CAITGEQENTGELFF TGTGCCATCACAGGAGAACAGGAGAACACCGGGGAGCTGTTTTTT
11 . TRBJ1-1 TRBV5-1 . CASSLETEAFF TGCGCCAGCAGCTTAGAAACTGAAGCTTTCTTT
14 TRBD1 TRBJ1-2 TRBV30 . CAWSETGVYPGYTF TGTGCCTGGAGTGAAACAGGGGTGTACCCAGGCTACACCTTC
13 . TRBJ2-2 TRBV29-1 . CSASTANTGELFF TGCAGCGCCTCGACTGCGAACACCGGGGAGCTGTTTTTT
17 TRBD1 TRBJ2-2 TRBV4-2 . CASSHPTRDRGAGELFF TGTGCCAGCAGCCATCCGACCAGGGACAGGGGCGCCGGGGAGCTGTTTTTT
14 . TRBJ2-7 TRBV11-1 . CASSPVLKGAEQYF TGTGCCAGCAGCCCTGTATTGAAAGGCGCCGAGCAGTACTTC
13 . TRBJ2-3 TRBV4-1 . CASSQEGGDTQYF TGCGCCAGCAGCCAAGAGGGGGGAGATACGCAGTATTTT
13 TRBD2 TRBJ2-7 TRBV9 . CASGGTSGGEQYF TGTGCCAGCGGAGGGACTAGCGGGGGCGAGCAGTACTTC
16 . TRBJ1-4 TRBV27 . CASSWAAGETNEKLFF TGTGCCAGCAGTTGGGCCGCAGGGGAAACTAATGAAAAACTGTTTTTT
17 . TRBJ2-2 TRBV23-1 once CASSQSKGRRDTGELFF TGCGCCAGCAGTCAATCGAAAGGAAGAAGGGACACCGGGGAGCTGTTTTTT
15 . TRBJ2-5 TRBV4-2 . CASSQEPSVGETQYF TGTGCCAGCAGCCAAGAGCCTAGCGTTGGGGAGACCCAGTACTTC
16 TRBD2 TRBJ2-3 TRBV28 . CASSLLAGALTDTQYF TGTGCCAGCAGTTTACTAGCGGGGGCACTAACAGATACGCAGTATTTT
14 . TRBJ2-7 TRBV7-9 . CASSPGPLSNEQYF TGTGCCAGCAGTCCCGGGCCGTTGTCTAACGAGCAGTACTTC
15 . TRBJ2-7 TRBV7-9 . CASSSDLTGPYEQYF TGTGCCAGCAGCTCCGATTTGACAGGTCCCTACGAGCAGTACTTC
12 . TRBJ2-7 TRBV14 . CASSLQGYEQYF TGTGCCAGCAGCCTCCAGGGCTACGAGCAGTACTTC
8 . TRBJ2-7 TRBV29-1 . CSTHEQYF TGCAGCACCCACGAGCAGTACTTC
18 TRBD2 TRBJ2-7 TRBV18 . CASSPTRTSGGWIYEQYF TGTGCCAGCTCACCGACGAGGACTAGCGGGGGGTGGATCTACGAGCAGTACTTC
16 TRBD2 TRBJ2-1 TRBV6-1 . CASSEAAGGSYNEQFF TGTGCCAGCAGTGAGGCCGCGGGAGGTTCCTACAATGAGCAGTTCTTC
15 TRBD1 TRBJ1-1 TRBV6-6 . CASSSSTGEDTEAFF TGTGCCAGCAGTTCGTCGACAGGGGAGGACACTGAAGCTTTCTTT
18 TRBD1 TRBJ1-6 TRBV4-1 . CASSPRDSALPYNSPLHF TGCGCCAGCAGCCCCCGGGACAGCGCCCTCCCATATAATTCACCCCTCCACTTT
14 . TRBJ1-6 TRBV6-1 once CASSEGPNVSPLHF TGTGCCAGCAGTGAGGGTCCGAACGTGTCTCCCCTCCACTTT
15 TRBD2 TRBJ2-7 TRBV5-4 . CASSHGTSGEYEQYF TGTGCCAGCAGCCACGGGACTAGCGGGGAGTACGAGCAGTACTTC
17 . TRBJ2-1 TRBV9 . CASSVVLLAGPIHEQFF TGTGCCAGCAGCGTAGTCTTGCTGGCGGGACCGATCCATGAGCAGTTCTTC
15 . TRBJ2-5 TRBV9 . CASSPQTGWGETQYF TGTGCCAGCAGCCCGCAAACGGGGTGGGGAGAGACCCAGTACTTC
16 . TRBJ1-2 TRBV12-2 . CASRFSPLPDSYGYTF TGTGCAAGTCGCTTTAGCCCACTACCGGACAGCTATGGCTACACCTTC
17 TRBD2 TRBJ2-1 TRBV5-1 . CASSLETSGPPPGEQFF TGCGCCAGCAGCTTGGAGACTAGCGGCCCTCCCCCCGGAGAGCAGTTCTTC
13 . TRBJ2-1 TRBV7-6 . CASSPGPDNEQFF TGTGCCAGCAGCCCTGGCCCGGACAATGAGCAGTTCTTC
15 . TRBJ2-5 TRBV4-1 . CASSTRQHLQETQYF TGCGCCAGCAGCACCCGACAACACCTCCAAGAGACCCAGTACTTC
13 . TRBJ2-7 TRBV9 . CASSVDGSYEQYF TGTGCCAGCAGCGTAGACGGGTCTTACGAGCAGTACTTC
11 . TRBJ1-1 TRBV12-5 . CASGLLGEAFF TGTGCTAGTGGTTTGTTGGGGGAAGCTTTCTTT
16 . TRBJ2-7 TRBV2 . CASSEAWGRIDYEQYF TGTGCCAGCAGTGAAGCCTGGGGGCGAATCGACTACGAGCAGTACTTC
10 . TRBJ1-2 TRBV7-2 . CASNKYGYTF TGTGCCAGCAACAAATATGGCTACACCTTC
16 TRBD2 TRBJ2-7 TRBV11-2 . CASSLGGSGSSYEQYF TGTGCCAGCAGCTTAGGTGGTAGCGGGAGCTCCTACGAGCAGTACTTC
13 . TRBJ2-7 TRBV15 . CATSGVGGYEQYF TGTGCCACCAGCGGGGTCGGTGGGTACGAGCAGTACTTC
15 . TRBJ2-7 TRBV19 . CASSPIQGFSYEQYF TGTGCCAGTAGTCCGATACAGGGTTTCTCCTACGAGCAGTACTTC
13 . TRBJ1-1 TRBV4-1 few CASSETMGTEAFF TGCGCCAGCAGCGAAACGATGGGCACTGAAGCTTTCTTT
14 . TRBJ2-7 TRBV30 . CAWIPQEESYEQYF TGTGCCTGGATTCCCCAGGAGGAGTCCTACGAGCAGTACTTC
16 TRBD1 TRBJ2-1 TRBV6-6 . CASSYSIRDRDYEQFF TGTGCCAGCAGTTACTCGATCCGGGACAGGGACTATGAGCAGTTCTTC
16 TRBD1 TRBJ1-2 TRBV9 . CASSPNRQGGFYGYTF TGTGCCAGCAGCCCCAATCGACAGGGGGGATTCTATGGCTACACCTTC
15 . TRBJ2-1 TRBV28 . CASSHLVGGASEQFF TGTGCCAGCAGCCACCTGGTGGGGGGTGCCTCTGAGCAGTTCTTC
15 . TRBJ1-1 TRBV11-2 once CASSLESLLGTEAFF TGTGCCAGCAGCTTAGAATCTCTCCTCGGGACTGAAGCTTTCTTT
13 . TRBJ2-5 TRBV10-3 . CAISVTSWETQYF TGTGCCATCAGTGTAACTAGTTGGGAGACCCAGTACTTC
13 . TRBJ2-7 TRBV27 few CASSFSGAYEQYF TGTGCCAGCAGTTTCTCCGGGGCCTACGAGCAGTACTTC
13 TRBD1 TRBJ1-2 TRBV18 few CASSSTGGYGYTF TGTGCCAGCTCATCAACAGGGGGATACGGCTACACCTTC
15 . TRBJ1-5 TRBV7-2 . CASSPGAGSNQPQHF TGTGCCAGCAGCCCGGGGGCGGGTAGCAATCAGCCCCAGCATTTT
13 . TRBJ2-7 TRBV4-1 . CASSQEARDEQYF TGCGCCAGCAGCCAAGAAGCTCGGGACGAGCAGTACTTC
14 TRBD1 TRBJ1-6 TRBV23-1 . CASSTGTGGIPLHF TGCGCCAGCAGTACCGGGACAGGGGGCATACCCCTCCACTTT
15 TRBD1 TRBJ2-7 TRBV27 . CASSLSDRGFYEQYF TGTGCCAGCAGTTTATCGGACAGGGGTTTCTACGAGCAGTACTTC
19 TRBD2 TRBJ2-7 TRBV27 . CASSSRTSGGTIFLYEQYF TGTGCCAGCAGTTCCCGGACTAGCGGGGGGACCATTTTTTTATACGAGCAGTACTTC